A selection of T cell receptor beta chains follows, all from one sample in a study of blood T cell repertoires in COVID-19. Here immunoSEQ multiplex PCR was the method, and the copy in TCRdb shows in-frame clones only, minus some. The profile shows some 290,000 clones, roughly 86% of them singletons. What was sequenced was PBMCs or T cells enriched from blood (not recorded which). These TCRs come from a woman aged 30 to 39 who had recovered from COVID-19. Each CDR3 is given with its conserved first and last residue. The D gene is left open where the match is weak. Clone size is stated in some rows and not others, as once, few, many or a class when expanded.

-	TRBJ2-7	-	TRBV28	TGTGCCAGCAGTTTATCAATCGGAGGACGGACGGCCTACGAGCAGTACTTC	CASSLSIGGRTAYEQYF
-	TRBJ2-7	-	TRBV19	TGTGCCTCCCCCCCCGCGGGCGGGCCGCCCTACGAGCAGTACTTC	CASPPAGGPPYEQYF
-	TRBJ1-5	-	TRBV6-2/TRBV6-3	TGTGCCAGCAGTTCCGGGGGAGGCGGCAATCAGCCCCAGCATTTT	CASSSGGGGNQPQHF
-	TRBJ2-7	TRBD1	TRBV6-2/TRBV6-3	TGTGCCAGCAGTCAATACCCGGGACAGGGGAGCGAGCAGTACTTC	CASSQYPGQGSEQYF
-	TRBJ2-3	-	TRBV4-1	TGCGCCAGCAGCCAATCGCCAGCGGATATCACAGATACGCAGTATTTT	CASSQSPADITDTQYF
-	TRBJ2-1	-	TRBV19	TGTGCCAGTACCATATGGGGCGGGAAAAGTAATGAGCAGTTCTTC	CASTIWGGKSNEQFF
-	TRBJ1-2	TRBD1	TRBV27	TGTGCCAGCAGTTTATTCGCGGACAGGGGCCATGGCTACACCTTC	CASSLFADRGHGYTF
few	TRBJ1-3	-	TRBV4-1	TGCGCCAGCAGCCAATGGGCCGGGTCCTCGGGAGGAAACACCATATATTTT	CASSQWAGSSGGNTIYF
-	TRBJ1-5	TRBD1	TRBV18	TGTGCCAGCTCACCTGCCGGGGCAGGGGGTTCATTTCAGCCCCAGCATTTT	CASSPAGAGGSFQPQHF
-	TRBJ2-7	-	TRBV29-1	TGCAGCGCCGGCCGAGGGGGACAGCAGTACTTC	CSAGRGGQQYF
-	TRBJ2-1	TRBD2	TRBV25-1	TGTGCCAGCAGAGCTAGCGGGAGTTTTTACAATGAGCAGTTCTTC	CASRASGSFYNEQFF
-	TRBJ2-1	TRBD2	TRBV19	TGTGCCAGTAGTATAGTGCCTAGCGGGAAGTACAATGAGCAGTTCTTC	CASSIVPSGKYNEQFF
-	TRBJ1-5	TRBD1	TRBV19	TGTGCCAGTACCACCGAGATGGGACAGGGTCACAATCAGCCCCAGCATTTT	CASTTEMGQGHNQPQHF
-	TRBJ2-3	TRBD2	TRBV4-3	TGCGCCAGCAGCCAAGAGAGGGGACTAACCCGGGGTAGTACGCAGTATTTT	CASSQERGLTRGSTQYF
-	TRBJ1-4	TRBD1	TRBV30	TGTGCCTGGAGTGTTATGCAGGGGGCTGAAAAACTGTTTTTT	CAWSVMQGAEKLFF
-	TRBJ2-7	-	TRBV6-5	TGTGCCAGCAGTTCCCACCTGAGGGTCTACGAGCAGTACTTC	CASSSHLRVYEQYF
-	TRBJ2-7	TRBD1	TRBV6-5	TGTGCCAGCAGTCCCGGGACAGGGGTCTACGAGCAGTACTTC	CASSPGTGVYEQYF
-	TRBJ1-6	-	TRBV14	TGTGCCAGCAGCCCCAGAACAGGGAGCTCCTATAATTCACCCCTCCACTTT	CASSPRTGSSYNSPLHF
once	TRBJ1-1	-	TRBV6-5	TGTGCCAGCAGTTACAGTCACGGGAACACTGAAGCTTTCTTT	CASSYSHGNTEAFF
-	TRBJ1-2	-	TRBV6-5	TGTGCCAGCACCGAGAACCCGGGGATCTATGGCTACACCTTC	CASTENPGIYGYTF
-	TRBJ2-3	-	TRBV5-1	TGCGCCAGCAGCGAACAGGACGCTAGGGATACGCAGTATTTT	CASSEQDARDTQYF
-	TRBJ1-2	-	TRBV5-1	TGCGCCAGCAGCCCGGGATCTAACTATGGCTACACCTTC	CASSPGSNYGYTF
-	TRBJ2-5	TRBD2	TRBV4-1	TGCGCCAGCAGCCAGACCCACCTAGCGGTCGGTAGGACCCAGTACTTC	CASSQTHLAVGRTQYF